This record looks at one TCR beta chain sequence and its context. Participants were placed into cohorts based on the clinical history they reported. Germline V gives CDR1 ENHRY, CDR2 SYGVKD. The V segment lost 10 bases and the J segment 5 bases; nucleotides outside the gene matches: 13. CDR3 size: 16 residues. The data were obtained in a study of blood T cell repertoires in COVID-19. Study overall: Sites across the United States, Italy and Spain contributed samples from acute and convalescent COVID-19. From T cells, B-cell-depleted T cells, or PBMCs came the material, which was cDNA or gDNA.

Under the authors' procedure: Researchers report that nucleated cell counts were estimated from reference gene primer amplification. Clones were sequenced by immunoSEQ multiplex PCR, and TCRdb holds only the in-frame ones, with some missing. V and J calls plus clone size are reproduced from that table; the DNA served to infer D and trimming. The data hold just over 300,000 clones, with roughly 88% observed a single time. Input material: PBMCs or T cells enriched from blood (not recorded which). The TCR sequence derives from a man aged 30-40 years who had recovered from COVID-19. This chain connects TRBV10-3 to TRBJ2-1; 11 nucleotides agree with TRBD2. CDR3 loop: CATHRVAGGSHNEQFF. The CDR3, as DNA: TGTGCCACACATCGGGTAGCGGGGGGGTCGCACAATGAGCAGTTCTTC.